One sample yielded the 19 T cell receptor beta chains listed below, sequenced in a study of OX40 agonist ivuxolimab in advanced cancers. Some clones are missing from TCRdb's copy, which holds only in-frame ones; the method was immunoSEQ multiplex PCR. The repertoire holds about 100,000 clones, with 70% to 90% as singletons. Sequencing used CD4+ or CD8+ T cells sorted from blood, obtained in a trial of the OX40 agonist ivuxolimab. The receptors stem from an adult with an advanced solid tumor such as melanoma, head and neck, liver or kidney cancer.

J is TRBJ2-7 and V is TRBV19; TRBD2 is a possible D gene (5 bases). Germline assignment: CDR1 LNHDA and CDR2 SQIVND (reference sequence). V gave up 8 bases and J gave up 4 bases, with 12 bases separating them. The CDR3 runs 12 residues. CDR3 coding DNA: TGTGCCAGTGGAGGTGCCGCTTACGAGCAGTACTTC. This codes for CASGGAAYEQYF. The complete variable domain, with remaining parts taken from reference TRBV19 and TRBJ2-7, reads DGGITQSPKYLFRKEGQNVTLSCEQNLNHDAMYWYRQDPGQGLRLIYYSQIVNDFQKGDIAEGYSVSREKKESFPLTVTSAQKNPTAFYLCASGGAAYEQYFGPGTRLTVT.

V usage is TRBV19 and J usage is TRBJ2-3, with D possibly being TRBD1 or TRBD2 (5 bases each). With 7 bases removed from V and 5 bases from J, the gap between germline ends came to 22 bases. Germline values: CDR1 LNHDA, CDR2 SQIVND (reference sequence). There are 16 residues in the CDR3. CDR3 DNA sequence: TGTGCCAGTACTAAGAGGGGTGGCAGGGTCTTAGATACGCAGTATTTT. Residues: CASTKRGGRVLDTQYF.

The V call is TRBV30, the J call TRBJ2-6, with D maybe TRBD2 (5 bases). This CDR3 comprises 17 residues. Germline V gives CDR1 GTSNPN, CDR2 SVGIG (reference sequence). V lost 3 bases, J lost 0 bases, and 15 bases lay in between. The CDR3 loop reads CAWRSRGLSSGANVLTF. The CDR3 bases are TGTGCCTGGAGGTCCCGGGGTTTGAGCTCTGGGGCCAACGTCCTGACTTTC.

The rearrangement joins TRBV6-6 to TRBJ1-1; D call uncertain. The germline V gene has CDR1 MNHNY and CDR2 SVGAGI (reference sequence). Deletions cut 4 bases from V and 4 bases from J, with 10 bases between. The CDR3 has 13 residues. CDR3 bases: TGTGCCAGCAGTTTTCAGGTGGCCACTGAAGCTTTCTTT. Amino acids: CASSFQVATEAFF.

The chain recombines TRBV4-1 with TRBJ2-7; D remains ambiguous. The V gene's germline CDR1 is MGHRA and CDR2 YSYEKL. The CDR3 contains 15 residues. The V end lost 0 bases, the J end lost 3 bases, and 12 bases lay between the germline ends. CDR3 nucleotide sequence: TGCGCCAGCAGCCAAGATCGAGAACAGTTCTACGAGCAGTACTTC. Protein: CASSQDREQFYEQYF.

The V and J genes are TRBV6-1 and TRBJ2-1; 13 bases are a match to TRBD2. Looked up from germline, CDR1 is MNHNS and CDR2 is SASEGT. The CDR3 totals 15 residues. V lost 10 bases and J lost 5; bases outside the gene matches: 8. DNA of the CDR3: TGTGCCACCAGACTAGCGGGGGGACCTAACAATGAGCAGTTCTTC. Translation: CATRLAGGPNNEQFF.

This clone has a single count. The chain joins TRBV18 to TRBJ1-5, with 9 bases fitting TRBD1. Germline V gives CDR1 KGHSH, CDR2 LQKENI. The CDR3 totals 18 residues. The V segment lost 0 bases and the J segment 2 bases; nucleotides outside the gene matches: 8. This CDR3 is CASSPPGQGSSGNQPQHF. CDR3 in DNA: TGTGCCAGCTCACCACCGGGACAGGGTTCTTCGGGCAATCAGCCCCAGCATTTT. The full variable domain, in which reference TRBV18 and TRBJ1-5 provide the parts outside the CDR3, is NAGVMQNPRHLVRRRGQEARLRCSPMKGHSHVYWYRQLPEEGLKFMVYLQKENIIDESGMPKERFSAEFPKEGPSILRIQQVVRGDSAAYFCASSPPGQGSSGNQPQHFGDGTRLSIL.

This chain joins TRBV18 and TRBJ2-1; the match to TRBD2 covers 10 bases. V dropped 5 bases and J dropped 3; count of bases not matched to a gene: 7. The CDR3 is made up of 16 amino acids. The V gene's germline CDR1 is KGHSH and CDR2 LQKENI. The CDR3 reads CASSGRSGRGYNEQFF. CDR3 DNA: TGTGCCAGCTCAGGGCGAAGCGGGAGGGGCTACAATGAGCAGTTCTTC.

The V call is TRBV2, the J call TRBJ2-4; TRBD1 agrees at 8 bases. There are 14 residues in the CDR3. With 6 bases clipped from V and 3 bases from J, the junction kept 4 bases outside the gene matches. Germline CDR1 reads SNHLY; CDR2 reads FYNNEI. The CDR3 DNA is TGTGCCAGCAGGCTAGGGACAGGCAAAAACATTCAGTACTTC. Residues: CASRLGTGKNIQYF.

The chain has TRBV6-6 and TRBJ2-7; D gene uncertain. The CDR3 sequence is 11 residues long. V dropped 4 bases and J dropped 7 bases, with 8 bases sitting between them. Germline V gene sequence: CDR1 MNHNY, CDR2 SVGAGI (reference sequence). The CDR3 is CASSSLWEQYF. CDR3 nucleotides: TGTGCCAGCAGTTCTCTTTGGGAGCAGTACTTC.

In nucleotides, the CDR3 is TGTGCCAGCAGCTTAGACCTAGCGGGAGGGACGGAGCTGTTTTTT. As protein: CASSLDLAGGTELFF. The rearrangement joins TRBV7-2 to TRBJ2-2, with 12 bases lining up with TRBD2. V was clipped by 1 base and J by 10 bases; unmatched bases: 4. The CDR3 has 15 amino acids. Per the germline V gene, CDR1 is SGHTA and CDR2 is FQGNSA.

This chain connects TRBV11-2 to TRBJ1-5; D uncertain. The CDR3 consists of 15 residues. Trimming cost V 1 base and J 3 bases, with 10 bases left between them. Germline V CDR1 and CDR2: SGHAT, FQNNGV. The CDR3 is CASSLVGLVNQPQHF. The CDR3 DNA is TGTGCCAGCAGCTTAGTCGGTTTGGTCAATCAGCCCCAGCATTTT.

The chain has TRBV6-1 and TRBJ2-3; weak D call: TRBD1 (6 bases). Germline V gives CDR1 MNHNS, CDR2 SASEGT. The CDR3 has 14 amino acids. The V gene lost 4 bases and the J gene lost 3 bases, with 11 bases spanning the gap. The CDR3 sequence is CASSAQGQTDTQYF. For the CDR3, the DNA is TGTGCCAGCAGTGCCCAGGGGCAAACAGATACGCAGTATTTT.

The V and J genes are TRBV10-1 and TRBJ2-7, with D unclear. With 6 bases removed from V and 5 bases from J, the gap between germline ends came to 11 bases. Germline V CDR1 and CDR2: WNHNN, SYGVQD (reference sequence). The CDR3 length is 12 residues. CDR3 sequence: CASSQIGDEQYF. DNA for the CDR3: TGCGCCAGCAGCCAAATTGGCGACGAGCAGTACTTC.

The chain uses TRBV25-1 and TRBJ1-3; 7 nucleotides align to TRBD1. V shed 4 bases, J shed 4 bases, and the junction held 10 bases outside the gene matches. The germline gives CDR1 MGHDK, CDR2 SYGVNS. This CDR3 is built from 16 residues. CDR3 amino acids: CASSGRQGRGGNTIYF. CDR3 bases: TGTGCCAGCAGTGGCCGACAGGGCCGGGGAGGAAACACCATATATTTT.

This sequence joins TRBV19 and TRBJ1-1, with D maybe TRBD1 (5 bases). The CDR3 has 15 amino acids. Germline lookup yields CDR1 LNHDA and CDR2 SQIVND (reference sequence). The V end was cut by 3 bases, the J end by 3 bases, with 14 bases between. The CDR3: CASSMPEGVDTEAFF. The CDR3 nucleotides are TGTGCCAGTAGTATGCCTGAAGGGGTCGACACTGAAGCTTTCTTT.

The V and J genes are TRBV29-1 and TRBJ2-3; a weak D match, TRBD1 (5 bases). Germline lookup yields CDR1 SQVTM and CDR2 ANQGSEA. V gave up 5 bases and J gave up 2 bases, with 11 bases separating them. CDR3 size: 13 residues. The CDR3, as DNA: TGCAGCGTTCGGGCAGGGAACACAGATACGCAGTATTTT. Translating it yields CSVRAGNTDTQYF.

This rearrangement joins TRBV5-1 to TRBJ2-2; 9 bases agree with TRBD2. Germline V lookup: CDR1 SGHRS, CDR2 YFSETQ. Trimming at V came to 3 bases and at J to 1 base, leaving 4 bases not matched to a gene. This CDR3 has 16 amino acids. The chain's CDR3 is CASSYSGRMNTGELFF. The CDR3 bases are TGCGCCAGCAGCTACAGCGGGAGGATGAACACCGGGGAGCTGTTTTTT.

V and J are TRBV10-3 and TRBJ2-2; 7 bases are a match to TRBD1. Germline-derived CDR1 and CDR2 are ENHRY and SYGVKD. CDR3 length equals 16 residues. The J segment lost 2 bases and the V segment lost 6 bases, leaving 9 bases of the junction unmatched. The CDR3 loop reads CAIRTGTALNTGELFF. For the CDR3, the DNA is TGTGCCATCAGGACCGGGACAGCACTAAACACCGGGGAGCTGTTTTTT.